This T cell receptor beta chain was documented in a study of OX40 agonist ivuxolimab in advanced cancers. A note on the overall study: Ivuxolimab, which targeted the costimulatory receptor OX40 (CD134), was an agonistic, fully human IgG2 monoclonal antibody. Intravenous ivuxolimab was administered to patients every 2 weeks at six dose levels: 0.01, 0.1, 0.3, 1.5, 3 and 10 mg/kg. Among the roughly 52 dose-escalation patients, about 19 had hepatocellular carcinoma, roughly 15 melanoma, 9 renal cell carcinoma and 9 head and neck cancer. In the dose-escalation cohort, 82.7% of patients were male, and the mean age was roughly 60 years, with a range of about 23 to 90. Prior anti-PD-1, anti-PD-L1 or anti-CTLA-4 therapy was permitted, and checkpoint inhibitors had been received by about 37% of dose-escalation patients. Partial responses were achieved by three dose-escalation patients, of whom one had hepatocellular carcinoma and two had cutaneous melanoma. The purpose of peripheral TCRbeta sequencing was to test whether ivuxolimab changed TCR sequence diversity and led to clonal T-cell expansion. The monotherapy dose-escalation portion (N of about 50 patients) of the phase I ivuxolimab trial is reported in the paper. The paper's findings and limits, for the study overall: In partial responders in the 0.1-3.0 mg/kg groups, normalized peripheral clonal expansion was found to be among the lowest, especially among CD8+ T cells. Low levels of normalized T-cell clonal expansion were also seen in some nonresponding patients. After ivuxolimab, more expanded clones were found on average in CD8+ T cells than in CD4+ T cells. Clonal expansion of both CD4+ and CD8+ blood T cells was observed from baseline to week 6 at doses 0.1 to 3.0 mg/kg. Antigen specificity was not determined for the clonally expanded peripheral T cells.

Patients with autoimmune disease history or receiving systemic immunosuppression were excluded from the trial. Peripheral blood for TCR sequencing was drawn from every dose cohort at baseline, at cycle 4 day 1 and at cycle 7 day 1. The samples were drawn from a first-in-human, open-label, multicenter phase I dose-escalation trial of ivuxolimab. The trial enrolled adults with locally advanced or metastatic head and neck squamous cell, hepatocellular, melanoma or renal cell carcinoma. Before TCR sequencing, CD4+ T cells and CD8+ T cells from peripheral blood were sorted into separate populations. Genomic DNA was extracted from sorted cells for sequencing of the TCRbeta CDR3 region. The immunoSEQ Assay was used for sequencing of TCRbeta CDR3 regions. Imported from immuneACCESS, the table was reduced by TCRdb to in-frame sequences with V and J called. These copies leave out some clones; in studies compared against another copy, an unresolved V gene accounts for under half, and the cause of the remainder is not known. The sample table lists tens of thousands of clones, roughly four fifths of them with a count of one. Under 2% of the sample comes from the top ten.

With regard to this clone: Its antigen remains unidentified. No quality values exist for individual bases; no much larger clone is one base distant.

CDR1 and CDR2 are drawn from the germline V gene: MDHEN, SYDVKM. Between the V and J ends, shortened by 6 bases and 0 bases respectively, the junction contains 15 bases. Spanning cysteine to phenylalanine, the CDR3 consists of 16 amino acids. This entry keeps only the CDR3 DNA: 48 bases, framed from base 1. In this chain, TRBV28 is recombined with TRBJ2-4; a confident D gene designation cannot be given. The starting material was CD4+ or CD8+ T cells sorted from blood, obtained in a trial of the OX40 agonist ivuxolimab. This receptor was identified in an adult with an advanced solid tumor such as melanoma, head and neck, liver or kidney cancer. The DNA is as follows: TGTGCCAGCAGCCCTTCTCGTGCCTTAGCCAAAAACATTCAGTACTTC. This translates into CASSPSRALAKNIQYF.